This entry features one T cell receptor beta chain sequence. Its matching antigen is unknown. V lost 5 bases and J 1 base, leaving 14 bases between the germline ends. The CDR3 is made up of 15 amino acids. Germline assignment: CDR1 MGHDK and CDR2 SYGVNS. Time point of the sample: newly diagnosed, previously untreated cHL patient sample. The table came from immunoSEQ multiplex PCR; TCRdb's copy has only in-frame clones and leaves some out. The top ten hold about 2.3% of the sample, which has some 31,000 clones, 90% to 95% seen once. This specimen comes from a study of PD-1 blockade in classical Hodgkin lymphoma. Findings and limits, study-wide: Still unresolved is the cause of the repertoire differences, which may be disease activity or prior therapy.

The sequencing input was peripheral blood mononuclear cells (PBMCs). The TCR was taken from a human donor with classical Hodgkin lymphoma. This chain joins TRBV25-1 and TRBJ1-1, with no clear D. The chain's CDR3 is CASSSIGLRNTEAFF. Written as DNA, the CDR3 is TGTGCCAGCAGTTCCATAGGGTTGCGGAACACTGAAGCTTTCTTT.